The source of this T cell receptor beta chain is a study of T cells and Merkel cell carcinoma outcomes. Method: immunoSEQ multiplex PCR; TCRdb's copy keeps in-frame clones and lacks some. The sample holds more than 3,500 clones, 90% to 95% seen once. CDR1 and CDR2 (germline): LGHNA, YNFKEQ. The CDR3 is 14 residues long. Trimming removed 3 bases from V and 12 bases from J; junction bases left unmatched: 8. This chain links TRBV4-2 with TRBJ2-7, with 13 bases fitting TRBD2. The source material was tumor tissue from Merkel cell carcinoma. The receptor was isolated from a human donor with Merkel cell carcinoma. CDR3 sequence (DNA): TGTGCCAGCAGCCAGGAAGGACTAGCGGGAGAGGTGTACTTC. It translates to CASSQEGLAGEVYF.